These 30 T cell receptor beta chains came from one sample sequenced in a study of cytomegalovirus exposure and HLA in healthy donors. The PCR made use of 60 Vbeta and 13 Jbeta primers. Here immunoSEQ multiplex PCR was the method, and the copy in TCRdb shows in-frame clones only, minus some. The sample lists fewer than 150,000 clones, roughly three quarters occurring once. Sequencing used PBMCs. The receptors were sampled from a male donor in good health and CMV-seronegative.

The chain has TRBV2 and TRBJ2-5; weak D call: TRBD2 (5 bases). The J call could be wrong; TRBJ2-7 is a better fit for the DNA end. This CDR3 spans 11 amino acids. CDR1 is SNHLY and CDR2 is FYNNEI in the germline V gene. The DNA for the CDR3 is TGTGCCAGTTTACGGGATTACGAGCAGTACTTC. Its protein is CASLRDYEQYF.

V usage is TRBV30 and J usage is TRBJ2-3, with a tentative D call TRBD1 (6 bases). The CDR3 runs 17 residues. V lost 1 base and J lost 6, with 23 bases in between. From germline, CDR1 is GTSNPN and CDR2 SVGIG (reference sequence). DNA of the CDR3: TGTGCCTGGAGTGGCCCCCCTACCGGGACACTCAGGGATACGCAGTATTTT. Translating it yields CAWSGPPTGTLRDTQYF.

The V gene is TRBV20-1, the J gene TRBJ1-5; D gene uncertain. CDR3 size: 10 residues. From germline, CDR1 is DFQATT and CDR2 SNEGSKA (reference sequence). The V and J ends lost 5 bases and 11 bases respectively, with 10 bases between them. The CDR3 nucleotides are TGCAGTGCTCAGAGGGTGTCCCAGCATTTT. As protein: CSAQRVSQHF.

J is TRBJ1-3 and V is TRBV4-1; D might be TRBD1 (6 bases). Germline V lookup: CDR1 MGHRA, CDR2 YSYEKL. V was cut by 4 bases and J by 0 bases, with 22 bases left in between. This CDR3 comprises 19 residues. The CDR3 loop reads CASSPRGGATRSSGNTIYF. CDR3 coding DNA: TGCGCCAGCAGCCCCCGGGGGGGGGCTACTCGAAGCTCTGGAAACACCATATATTTT.

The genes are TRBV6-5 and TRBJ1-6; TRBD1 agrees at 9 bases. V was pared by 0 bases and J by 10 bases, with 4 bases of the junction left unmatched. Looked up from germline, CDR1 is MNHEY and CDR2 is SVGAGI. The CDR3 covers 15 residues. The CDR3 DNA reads TGTGCCAGCAGTTACTCGACAGGGGGGAACTCACCCCTCCACTTT. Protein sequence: CASSYSTGGNSPLHF.

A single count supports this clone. The CDR3 loop reads CASSQDSTGELFF. Here the CDR3 DNA reads TGTGCCAGCAGCCAAGACTCCACCGGGGAGCTGTTTTTT. The V call is TRBV4-2, the J call TRBJ2-2; no clear D gene. CDR1 is LGHNA, CDR2 YNFKEQ, per germline. With 0 bases removed from V and 4 bases from J, the gap between germline ends came to 3 bases. The length of the CDR3 is 13 residues.

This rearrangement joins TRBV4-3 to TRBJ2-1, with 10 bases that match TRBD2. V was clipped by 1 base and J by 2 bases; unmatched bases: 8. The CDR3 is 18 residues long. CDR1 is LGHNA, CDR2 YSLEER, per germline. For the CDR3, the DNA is TGCGCCAGCAGCCAAGTTCTAGCGGGGGCCTTTACCTACAATGAGCAGTTCTTC. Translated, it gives CASSQVLAGAFTYNEQFF.

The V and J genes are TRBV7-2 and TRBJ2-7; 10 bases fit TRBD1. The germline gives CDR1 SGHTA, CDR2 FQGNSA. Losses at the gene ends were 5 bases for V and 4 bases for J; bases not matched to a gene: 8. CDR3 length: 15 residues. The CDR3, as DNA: TGTGCCAGCAGCCATTATCCGGGACAGGGGTACGAGCAGTACTTC. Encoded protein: CASSHYPGQGYEQYF.

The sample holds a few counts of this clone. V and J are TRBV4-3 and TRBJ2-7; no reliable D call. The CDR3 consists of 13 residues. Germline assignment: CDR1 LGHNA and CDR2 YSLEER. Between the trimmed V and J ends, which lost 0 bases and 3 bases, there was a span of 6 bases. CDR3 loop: CASSQDRYYEQYF. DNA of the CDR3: TGCGCCAGCAGCCAAGACAGGTACTACGAGCAGTACTTC.

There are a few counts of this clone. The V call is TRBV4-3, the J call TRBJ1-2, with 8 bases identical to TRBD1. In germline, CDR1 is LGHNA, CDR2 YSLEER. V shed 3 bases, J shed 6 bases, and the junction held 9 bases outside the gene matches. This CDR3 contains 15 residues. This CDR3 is CASSQTYPTGDGYTF. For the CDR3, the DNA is TGCGCCAGCAGCCAGACTTATCCGACAGGGGATGGCTACACCTTC.

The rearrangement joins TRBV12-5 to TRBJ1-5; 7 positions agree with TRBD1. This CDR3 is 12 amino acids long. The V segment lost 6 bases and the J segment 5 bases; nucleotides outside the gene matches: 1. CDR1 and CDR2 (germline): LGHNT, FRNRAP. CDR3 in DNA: TGTGCTAGTGGGCAGGGGGATCAGCCCCAGCATTTT. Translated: CASGQGDQPQHF.

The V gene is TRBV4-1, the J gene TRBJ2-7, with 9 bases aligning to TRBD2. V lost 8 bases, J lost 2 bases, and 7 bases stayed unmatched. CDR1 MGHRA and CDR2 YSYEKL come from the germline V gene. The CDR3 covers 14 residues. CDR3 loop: CASAVVAGAYEQYF. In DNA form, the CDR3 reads TGCGCCAGCGCGGTTGTAGCGGGAGCCTACGAGCAGTACTTC.

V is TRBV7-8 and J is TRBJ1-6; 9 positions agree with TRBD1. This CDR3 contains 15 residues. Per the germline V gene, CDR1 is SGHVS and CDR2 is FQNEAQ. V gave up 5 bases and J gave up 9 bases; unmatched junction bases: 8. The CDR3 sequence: CASSPGTGRGSPLHF. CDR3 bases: TGTGCCAGCAGCCCCGGGACAGGGAGAGGTTCACCCCTCCACTTT.

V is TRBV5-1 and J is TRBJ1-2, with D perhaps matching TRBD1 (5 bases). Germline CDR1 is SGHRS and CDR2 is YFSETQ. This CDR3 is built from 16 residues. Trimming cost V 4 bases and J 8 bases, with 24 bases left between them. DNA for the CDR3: TGCGCCAGCAGCGGGACTGGGGCCCCACCAGTGGAAGGCTACACCTTC. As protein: CASSGTGAPPVEGYTF. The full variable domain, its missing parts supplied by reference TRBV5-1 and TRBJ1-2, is KAGVTQTPRYLIKTRGQQVTLSCSPISGHRSVSWYQQTPGQGLQFLFEYFSETQRNKGNFPGRFSGRQFSNSRSEMNVSTLELGDSALYLCASSGTGAPPVEGYTFGSGTRLTVV.

CDR3 protein: CSVDRGGEQYF. CDR3 in DNA: TGCAGCGTTGATAGGGGAGGCGAGCAGTACTTC. This rearrangement joins TRBV29-1 to TRBJ2-7; weak D call: TRBD2 (6 bases). The CDR3 covers 11 residues. Per the germline V gene, CDR1 is SQVTM and CDR2 is ANQGSEA. The germline V and J ends were trimmed by 3 bases and 6 bases, with 9 bases remaining between them.

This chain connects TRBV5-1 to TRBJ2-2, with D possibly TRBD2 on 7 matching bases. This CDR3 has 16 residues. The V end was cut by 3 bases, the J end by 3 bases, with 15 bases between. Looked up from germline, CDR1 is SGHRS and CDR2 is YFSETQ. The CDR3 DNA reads TGCGCCAGCAGCTATGGAAGGGGGGGCGACACCGGGGAGCTGTTTTTT. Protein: CASSYGRGGDTGELFF.

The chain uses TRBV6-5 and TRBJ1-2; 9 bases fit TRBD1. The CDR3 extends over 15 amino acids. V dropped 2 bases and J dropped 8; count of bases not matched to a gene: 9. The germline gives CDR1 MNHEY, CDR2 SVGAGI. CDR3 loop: CASSYQQRTGAGYTF. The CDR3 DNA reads TGTGCCAGCAGTTACCAACAGCGGACAGGGGCCGGCTACACCTTC.

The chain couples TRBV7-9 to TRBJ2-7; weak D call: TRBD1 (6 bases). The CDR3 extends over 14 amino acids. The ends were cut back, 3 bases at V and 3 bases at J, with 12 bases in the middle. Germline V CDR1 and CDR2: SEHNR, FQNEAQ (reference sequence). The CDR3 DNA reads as TGTGCCAGCAGCTTCCCGGGACACTACTACGAGCAGTACTTC. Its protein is CASSFPGHYYEQYF.

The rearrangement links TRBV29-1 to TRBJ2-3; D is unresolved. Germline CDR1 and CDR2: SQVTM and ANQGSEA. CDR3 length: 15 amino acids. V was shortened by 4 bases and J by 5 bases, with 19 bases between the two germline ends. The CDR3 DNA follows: TGCAGCGTTGCTTCAACCAGTGGGCGCCGAGATACGCAGTATTTT. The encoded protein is CSVASTSGRRDTQYF.

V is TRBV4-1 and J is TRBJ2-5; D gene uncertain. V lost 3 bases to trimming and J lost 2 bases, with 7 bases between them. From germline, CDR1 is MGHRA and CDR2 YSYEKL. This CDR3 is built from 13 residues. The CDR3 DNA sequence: TGCGCCAGCAGCCAGTCTCCTCAAGAGACCCAGTACTTC. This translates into CASSQSPQETQYF.

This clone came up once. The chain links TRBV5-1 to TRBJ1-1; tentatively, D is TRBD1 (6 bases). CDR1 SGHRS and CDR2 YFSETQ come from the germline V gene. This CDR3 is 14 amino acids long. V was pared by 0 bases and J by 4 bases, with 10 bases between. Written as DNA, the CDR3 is TGCGCCAGCAGCTTGGAGGGGGAGGGCACTGAAGCTTTCTTT. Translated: CASSLEGEGTEAFF.

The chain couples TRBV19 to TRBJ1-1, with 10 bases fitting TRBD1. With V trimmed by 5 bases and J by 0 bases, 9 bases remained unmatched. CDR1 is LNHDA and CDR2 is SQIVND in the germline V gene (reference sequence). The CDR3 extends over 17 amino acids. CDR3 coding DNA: TGTGCCAGTAGTCCATTGACAGGGGGCAACATGAACACTGAAGCTTTCTTT. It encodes CASSPLTGGNMNTEAFF.

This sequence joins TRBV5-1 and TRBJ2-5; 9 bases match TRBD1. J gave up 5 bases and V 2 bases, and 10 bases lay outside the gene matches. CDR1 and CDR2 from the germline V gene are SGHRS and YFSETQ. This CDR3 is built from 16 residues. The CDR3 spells CASSLAGQGPMETQYF. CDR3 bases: TGCGCCAGCAGCTTAGCGGGACAGGGCCCTATGGAGACCCAGTACTTC.

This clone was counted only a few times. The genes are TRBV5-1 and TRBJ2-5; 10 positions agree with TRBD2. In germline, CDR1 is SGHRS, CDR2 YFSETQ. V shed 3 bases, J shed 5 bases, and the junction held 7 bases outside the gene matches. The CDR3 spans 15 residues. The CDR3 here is CASSSSGGAWETQYF. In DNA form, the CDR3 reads TGCGCCAGCAGCTCCAGCGGGGGGGCCTGGGAGACCCAGTACTTC. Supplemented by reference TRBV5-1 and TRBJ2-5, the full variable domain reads KAGVTQTPRYLIKTRGQQVTLSCSPISGHRSVSWYQQTPGQGLQFLFEYFSETQRNKGNFPGRFSGRQFSNSRSEMNVSTLELGDSALYLCASSSSGGAWETQYFGPGTRLLVL.

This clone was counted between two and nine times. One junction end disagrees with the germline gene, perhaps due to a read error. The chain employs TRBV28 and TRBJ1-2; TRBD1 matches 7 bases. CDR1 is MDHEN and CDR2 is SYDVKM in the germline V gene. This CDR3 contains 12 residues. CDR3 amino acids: CASSPPGQFRSF. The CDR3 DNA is TGTGCCAGCAGCCCCCCGGGACAGTTTCGCTCCTTC.

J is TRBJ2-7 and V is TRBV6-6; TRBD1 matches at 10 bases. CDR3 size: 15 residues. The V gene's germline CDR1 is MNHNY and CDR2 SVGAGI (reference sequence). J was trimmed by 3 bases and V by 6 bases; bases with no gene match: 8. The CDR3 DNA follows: TGTGCCAGCAGCGTCGGGGACAGGGGTTACTACGAGCAGTACTTC. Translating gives CASSVGDRGYYEQYF.

The CDR3 sequence is CASSSQGAIDGYTF. The DNA of the CDR3 is TGTGCCAGCAGTTCGCAGGGGGCGATTGATGGCTACACCTTC. The chain recombines TRBV6-5 with TRBJ1-2; 8 nucleotides match TRBD1. This CDR3 has 14 amino acids. CDR1 and CDR2 from the germline V gene are MNHEY and SVGAGI. V shed 4 bases and J 6 bases; nucleotides not matched to a gene: 7.

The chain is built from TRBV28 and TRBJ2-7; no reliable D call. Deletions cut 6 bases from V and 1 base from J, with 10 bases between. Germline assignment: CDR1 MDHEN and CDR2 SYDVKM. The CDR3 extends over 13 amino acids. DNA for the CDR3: TGTGCCAGCAGCTCCCCCTCTTCCTACGAGCAGTACTTC. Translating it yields CASSSPSSYEQYF.

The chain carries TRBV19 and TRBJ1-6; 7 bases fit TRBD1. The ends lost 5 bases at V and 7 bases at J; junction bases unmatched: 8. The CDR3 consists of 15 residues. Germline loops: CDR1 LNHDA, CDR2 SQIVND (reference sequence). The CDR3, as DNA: TGTGCCAGTAGTCTCATGGGACAGCAAAATTCACCCCTCCACTTT. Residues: CASSLMGQQNSPLHF.

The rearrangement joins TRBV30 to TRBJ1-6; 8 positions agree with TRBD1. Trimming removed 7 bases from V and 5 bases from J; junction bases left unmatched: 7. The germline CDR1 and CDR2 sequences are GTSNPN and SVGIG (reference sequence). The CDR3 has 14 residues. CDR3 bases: TGTGCCTTCCGGACAGGGTATAATAATTCACCCCTCCACTTT. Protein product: CAFRTGYNNSPLHF.